What follows is one T cell receptor (beta chain) and its context. This entry belongs to a study of T cell changes during pregnancy in multiple sclerosis. The germline V gene encodes CDR1 SGHDN and CDR2 FVKESK. The CDR3 is made up of 14 amino acids. Trimming took 5 bases from V and 4 from J; bases not matched to a gene: 7. Assay: immunoSEQ multiplex PCR; the TCRdb copy retains only in-frame clones and omits some. This table has roughly 87,000 clones, roughly nine tenths appearing once. This chain uses TRBV14 with TRBJ1-1, with TRBD1 matching over 7 bases. The TCR originated in a female donor in good health, serving as a control in a pregnancy study. Some clones in this sample may be carry-over from other donors' samples. The sample was PBMCs, taken in the first trimester of pregnancy. The CDR3 region is CASSLSNRGTEAFF. DNA of the CDR3: TGTGCCAGCAGCTTAAGCAACAGGGGCACTGAAGCTTTCTTT.